What follows are 10 T cell receptor beta chains derived from one specimen sequenced in a study of response to subunit inactivated influenza vaccine. Each CDR3 protein is one row after TCRdb ran MiXCR on the RT-PCR reads. The sample has about 800,000 distinct CDR3 sequences; approximately 22% are singletons. Material: PBMCs from blood, obtained 4 to 6 days after vaccination. The source is a man aged 45 to 65 who received an inactivated influenza vaccine.

The chain combines TRBV11-2 with TRBJ2-7; D remains unclear. Trimming took 3 bases from V and 2 from J, leaving 8 bases between them. The CDR3 totals 13 residues. Germline-derived CDR1 and CDR2 are SGHAT and FQNNGV. This CDR3 reads CASSFANPYEQYF. For the CDR3, the DNA is TGTGCCAGCAGCTTTGCCAACCCCTACGAGCAGTACTTC.

This clonotype was observed a handful of times. This chain connects TRBV20-1 to TRBJ2-1; TRBD2 matches 9 bases. The V and J ends lost 0 bases and 2 bases, in that order; junction bases with no gene match: 5. Germline loops: CDR1 DFQATT, CDR2 SNEGSKA (reference sequence). The CDR3 is made up of 16 amino acids. Here the CDR3 reads CSARDLAGDAYNEQFF. The CDR3 coding sequence is TGCAGTGCTAGAGACTTAGCGGGGGACGCCTACAATGAGCAGTTCTTC.

This clonotype has only a few counts. J is TRBJ2-1 and V is TRBV7-2; 9 nucleotides line up with TRBD1. The germline V gene encodes CDR1 SGHTA and CDR2 FQGNSA. This CDR3 contains 15 residues. Losses at the gene ends were 5 bases for V and 7 bases for J; bases not matched to a gene: 9. The CDR3 DNA sequence: TGTGCCAGCAGCGCACCGGGACAGGGAGGAAATGAGCAGTTCTTC. The encoded protein is CASSAPGQGGNEQFF.

This clonotype was detected a few times. The chain carries TRBV7-9 and TRBJ2-3; tentative D call: TRBD1 (6 bases). V was cut by 5 bases and J by 6 bases, with 18 bases left in between. The CDR3 totals 15 residues. Germline V gene lookup returns CDR1 SEHNR and CDR2 FQNEAQ (reference sequence). CDR3 sequence reads: CASSPPEWGLDTQYF. The CDR3 coding sequence is TGTGCCAGCAGCCCACCGGAGTGGGGGCTTGATACGCAGTATTTT.

In this sample, this clonotype turned up a few times. This rearrangement joins TRBV12-3 or TRBV12-4 to TRBJ2-7; 9 bases line up with TRBD1. The length of the CDR3 is 15 residues. The J segment lost 4 bases and the V segment lost 1 base, leaving 5 bases of the junction unmatched. The CDR3 DNA sequence: TGTGCCAGCAGTTTAGGGCGGACAGGGGTTTACGAGCAGTACTTC. Translated, it gives CASSLGRTGVYEQYF.

This clonotype came up a few times. The J gene is TRBJ2-7, the V gene TRBV12-3 or TRBV12-4; possibly TRBD1 for D (5 bases). Trimming cost V 6 bases and J 3 bases, with 15 bases left between them. The length of the CDR3 is 14 residues. The DNA for the CDR3 is TGTGCCAGCAGCTCTCCCAGGGCTAGCTACGAGCAGTACTTC. It translates to CASSSPRASYEQYF.

In this sample, this clonotype turned up a few times. This rearrangement joins TRBV20-1 to TRBJ2-5, with 8 nucleotides matching TRBD1. The germline CDR1 and CDR2 sequences are DFQATT and SNEGSKA (reference sequence). Unmatched junction bases numbered 3, after V lost 3 bases and J lost 3 bases. This CDR3 is built from 13 residues. CDR3 amino acids: CSARDRDKETQYF. The CDR3 DNA sequence: TGCAGTGCTAGGGACAGGGACAAAGAGACCCAGTACTTC.

The chain links TRBV10-2 to TRBJ2-7; no reliable D call. The length of the CDR3 is 16 residues. Trimming took 0 bases from V and 5 from J, leaving 17 bases between them. Per the germline V gene, CDR1 is WSHSY and CDR2 is SAAADI. DNA for the CDR3: TGCGCCAGCAGTGAGTCACTCCGTTCGACCCGGAACGAGCAGTACTTC. Amino acids: CASSESLRSTRNEQYF.

This clonotype has just a few counts. The V and J genes are TRBV11-2 and TRBJ1-2, with 9 bases that match TRBD1. The CDR3 is 15 residues long. Germline CDR1 reads SGHAT; CDR2 reads FQNNGV. V lost 5 bases, J lost 4 bases, and 8 bases stayed unmatched. The CDR3 nucleotides read TGTGCCAGCAGCGCCTCACAGGGGGCAGGCTATGGCTACACCTTC. Translated: CASSASQGAGYGYTF. The complete variable domain, with remaining parts taken from reference TRBV11-2 and TRBJ1-2, reads EAGVAQSPRYKIIEKRQSVAFWCNPISGHATLYWYQQILGQGPKLLIQFQNNGVVDDSQLPKDRFSAERLKGVDSTLKIQPAKLEDSAVYLCASSASQGAGYGYTFGSGTRLTVV.

In its sample, this clonotype was seen a few times. The chain links TRBV11-2 to TRBJ2-4, with D maybe TRBD1 (6 bases). This CDR3 has 15 residues. CDR1 is SGHAT and CDR2 is FQNNGV in the germline V gene. Trimming left V 3 bases short and J 5 bases short, with 14 bases between. CDR3 loop: CASSFGTLGQNIQYF. CDR3 bases: TGTGCCAGCAGCTTCGGGACACTGGGCCAAAACATTCAGTACTTC.